Below, 6 T cell receptor beta chains from the same sample are listed, as sequenced in a study of cytomegalovirus exposure and HLA in healthy donors. The PCR ran on 60 Vbeta and 13 Jbeta primers. Some clones are missing from TCRdb's copy, which holds only in-frame ones; the method was immunoSEQ multiplex PCR. The table lists over 150,000 clones, roughly 70% of them singletons. What was sequenced was PBMCs. Every receptor here comes from a male donor in good health and CMV-seronegative.

V and J are TRBV9 and TRBJ2-1, with 11 nucleotides matching TRBD2. V shed 4 bases and J 7 bases; nucleotides not matched to a gene: 10. CDR3 size: 16 residues. The germline V gene has CDR1 SGDLS and CDR2 YYNGEE. CDR3 sequence (DNA): TGTGCCAGCAGCACGACTAGCGGGACACCTCCTAATGAGCAGTTCTTC. Translating it yields CASSTTSGTPPNEQFF. Using reference TRBV9 and TRBJ2-1 for the parts outside the CDR3, the full variable domain is DSGVTQTPKHLITATGQRVTLRCSPRSGDLSVYWYQQSLDQGLQFLIQYYNGEERAKGNILERFSAQQFPDLHSELNLSSLELGDSALYFCASSTTSGTPPNEQFFGPGTRLTVL.

A few counts support this clone. The V gene is TRBV28, the J gene TRBJ2-3; D is perhaps TRBD2 (5 bases). This CDR3 comprises 15 residues. From germline, CDR1 is MDHEN and CDR2 SYDVKM. V was pared by 7 bases and J by 2 bases, with 16 bases between. This CDR3 is CASNAGGGFTDTQYF. The CDR3 DNA follows: TGTGCCAGCAACGCAGGCGGCGGGTTCACAGATACGCAGTATTTT.

V is TRBV18 and J is TRBJ1-1; 10 bases align to TRBD1. The CDR3 is made up of 13 amino acids. V shed 6 bases, J shed 4 bases, and the junction held 2 bases outside the gene matches. Per the germline V gene, CDR1 is KGHSH and CDR2 is LQKENI. The CDR3 DNA is TGTGCCAGCTCCCGGACAGGGGGCACTGAAGCTTTCTTT. It encodes CASSRTGGTEAFF.

This clone was seen a few times. The rearrangement uses TRBV29-1 and TRBJ1-2, with TRBD1 identical over 9 bases. From germline, CDR1 is SQVTM and CDR2 ANQGSEA. This CDR3 comprises 14 residues. The V and J ends lost 2 bases and 7 bases, in that order; junction bases with no gene match: 8. The CDR3 DNA reads TGCAGCGTTGAAAGCCCGGGACAGGGTGGTGGCTACACCTTC. It encodes CSVESPGQGGGYTF.

This sequence joins TRBV29-1 and TRBJ2-1; 10 bases are shared with TRBD1. CDR1 and CDR2 from the germline V gene are SQVTM and ANQGSEA. The trim removed 3 bases at V and 7 bases at J, leaving 6 bases unmatched. The CDR3 runs to 14 residues. Here the CDR3 DNA reads TGCAGCGTTGATCTACCGGGACAGGGGAATGAGCAGTTCTTC. This encodes CSVDLPGQGNEQFF.

This sequence joins TRBV4-2 and TRBJ2-1; 9 bases are shared with TRBD2. V shed 0 bases and J 8 bases; nucleotides not matched to a gene: 8. The CDR3 covers 16 residues. Germline V gene data show CDR1 as LGHNA and CDR2 as YNFKEQ. The CDR3 here is CASSQDPSGDNDEQFF. CDR3 sequence (DNA): TGTGCCAGCAGCCAAGATCCTAGCGGGGATAACGATGAGCAGTTCTTC.